This is a list of T cell receptor beta chains from one sample in a study of yellow fever vaccine responses in identical twins. One entry per CDR3 protein results from TCRdb running MiXCR on the RT-PCR reads. The sample has around 2,200 distinct CDR3 sequences; 70% to 85% are singletons. The sample was T cells from blood (PBMCs), unsorted or a sorted subset (not recorded which), taken before or after yellow fever vaccination (not recorded which). The receptors were gathered from a female donor who received the yellow fever vaccine. Each CDR3 is given with its conserved first and last residue. D genes are given only for firm matches. The size field is filled for only some rows; it gives once, few, many or a size class.

CDR3 length: 13
D gene: NA
V gene: TRBV7-9
clone size: NA
J gene: TRBJ2-4
CDR3 protein: CASSLGGENIQYF
CDR3 DNA: TGTGCCAGCAGCTTAGGTGGGGAAAACATTCAGTACTTC

CDR3 length: 13
D gene: NA
V gene: TRBV5-4
clone size: NA
J gene: TRBJ2-5
CDR3 protein: CASSLPSGEPQYF
CDR3 DNA: TGTGCCAGCAGCTTACCCTCGGGGGAACCCCAGTACTTC

CDR3 length: 15
D gene: TRBD1
V gene: TRBV12-3/TRBV12-4
clone size: NA
J gene: TRBJ1-5
CDR3 protein: CASSSTGVGNQPQHF
CDR3 DNA: TGTGCCAGCAGTTCGACAGGGGTTGGCAATCAGCCCCAGCATTTT

CDR3 length: 18
D gene: TRBD2
V gene: TRBV11-3
clone size: NA
J gene: TRBJ2-1
CDR3 protein: CASSLETILAGGHNEQFF
CDR3 DNA: TGTGCCAGCAGCTTAGAGACAATACTAGCGGGGGGTCACAATGAGCAGTTCTTC

CDR3 length: 13
D gene: NA
V gene: TRBV11-1
clone size: NA
J gene: TRBJ1-1
CDR3 protein: CASSAGVGTEAFF
CDR3 DNA: TGTGCCAGCAGCGCGGGAGTCGGCACTGAAGCTTTCTTT

CDR3 length: 15
D gene: TRBD2
V gene: TRBV6-1
clone size: NA
J gene: TRBJ2-1
CDR3 protein: CASSEEMGGRGEQFF
CDR3 DNA: TGTGCCAGCAGTGAAGAGATGGGAGGGCGGGGTGAGCAGTTCTTC

CDR3 length: 12
D gene: NA
V gene: TRBV15
clone size: once
J gene: TRBJ2-1
CDR3 protein: CATSGMEDEQFF
CDR3 DNA: TGTGCCACCAGCGGGATGGAAGATGAGCAGTTCTTC

CDR3 length: 14
D gene: NA
V gene: TRBV6-2/TRBV6-3
clone size: NA
J gene: TRBJ2-3
CDR3 protein: CASSHYGETDTQYF
CDR3 DNA: TGTGCCAGCAGCCACTATGGGGAAACAGATACGCAGTATTTT

CDR3 length: 15
D gene: NA
V gene: TRBV11-1
clone size: NA
J gene: TRBJ2-3
CDR3 protein: CASSLLSPSTDTQYF
CDR3 DNA: TGTGCCAGCAGCTTACTGTCCCCTAGCACAGATACGCAGTATTTT

CDR3 length: 14
D gene: NA
V gene: TRBV15
clone size: NA
J gene: TRBJ2-7
CDR3 protein: CATSREEGGHEQYF
CDR3 DNA: TGTGCCACCAGCAGAGAGGAGGGGGGCCACGAGCAGTACTTC

CDR3 length: 13
D gene: NA
V gene: TRBV6-1
clone size: NA
J gene: TRBJ1-1
CDR3 protein: CASSGRSNTEAFF
CDR3 DNA: TGTGCCAGCAGTGGACGGTCCAACACTGAAGCTTTCTTT

CDR3 length: 14
D gene: TRBD1
V gene: TRBV11-1
clone size: NA
J gene: TRBJ2-1
CDR3 protein: CASRGTGGFNEQFF
CDR3 DNA: TGTGCCAGCAGAGGGACAGGGGGCTTCAATGAGCAGTTCTTC

CDR3 length: 14
D gene: NA
V gene: TRBV11-3
clone size: NA
J gene: TRBJ1-1
CDR3 protein: CASSSDTRRAEAFF
CDR3 DNA: TGTGCCAGCAGCTCGGACACCCGAAGGGCTGAAGCTTTCTTT

CDR3 length: 16
D gene: TRBD1
V gene: TRBV11-1
clone size: NA
J gene: TRBJ1-2
CDR3 protein: CASSYGTGRHNYGYTF
CDR3 DNA: TGTGCCAGCAGCTACGGGACAGGGCGACATAACTATGGCTACACCTTC

CDR3 length: 14
D gene: NA
V gene: TRBV2
clone size: NA
J gene: TRBJ1-6
CDR3 protein: CASSEEGKGSPLHF
CDR3 DNA: TGTGCCAGCAGTGAAGAGGGGAAAGGTTCACCCCTCCACTTT

CDR3 length: 13
D gene: NA
V gene: TRBV7-2
clone size: NA
J gene: TRBJ2-5
CDR3 protein: CASSLLGTETQYF
CDR3 DNA: TGTGCCAGCAGCTTGTTGGGGACAGAGACCCAGTACTTC

CDR3 length: 14
D gene: TRBD2
V gene: TRBV7-9
clone size: NA
J gene: TRBJ2-1
CDR3 protein: CASRGRGAYNEQFF
CDR3 DNA: TGTGCCAGCAGAGGGCGGGGGGCCTACAATGAGCAGTTCTTC

CDR3 length: 15
D gene: TRBD1
V gene: TRBV20-1
clone size: NA
J gene: TRBJ1-2
CDR3 protein: CSARPGQGINYGYTF
CDR3 DNA: TGCAGTGCTAGGCCGGGACAGGGGATTAACTATGGCTACACCTTC

CDR3 length: 15
D gene: NA
V gene: TRBV7-3
clone size: NA
J gene: TRBJ1-1
CDR3 protein: CASSLGYIKNTEAFF
CDR3 DNA: TGTGCCAGCAGCCTAGGGTATATTAAGAACACTGAAGCTTTCTTT

CDR3 length: 16
D gene: NA
V gene: TRBV6-2/TRBV6-3
clone size: NA
J gene: TRBJ1-5
CDR3 protein: CASSYTGALKNQPQHF
CDR3 DNA: TGTGCCAGCAGTTACACTGGGGCGCTTAAAAATCAGCCCCAGCATTTT

CDR3 length: 14
D gene: NA
V gene: TRBV20-1
clone size: NA
J gene: TRBJ2-1
CDR3 protein: CSASLSRDYNEQFF
CDR3 DNA: TGCAGTGCTAGCCTATCACGCGATTACAATGAGCAGTTCTTC

CDR3 length: 14
D gene: NA
V gene: TRBV6-4
clone size: NA
J gene: TRBJ1-2
CDR3 protein: CASRDGEANYGYTF
CDR3 DNA: TGTGCCAGCAGGGACGGTGAAGCTAACTATGGCTACACCTTC

CDR3 length: 12
D gene: NA
V gene: TRBV11-1
clone size: NA
J gene: TRBJ2-1
CDR3 protein: CASSLEGDEQFF
CDR3 DNA: TGTGCCAGCAGCTTAGAGGGAGATGAGCAGTTCTTC

CDR3 length: 15
D gene: NA
V gene: TRBV29-1
clone size: once
J gene: TRBJ2-3
CDR3 protein: CSVPPTGPSTDTQYF
CDR3 DNA: TGCAGCGTGCCCCCGACTGGACCTAGCACAGATACGCAGTATTTT

CDR3 length: 14
D gene: TRBD2
V gene: TRBV12-3/TRBV12-4
clone size: NA
J gene: TRBJ2-5
CDR3 protein: CASSFSGGSETQYF
CDR3 DNA: TGTGCCAGCAGTTTTAGCGGGGGGTCAGAGACCCAGTACTTC

CDR3 length: 14
D gene: NA
V gene: TRBV12-3/TRBV12-4
clone size: NA
J gene: TRBJ1-1
CDR3 protein: CASSLDGGGTEAFF
CDR3 DNA: TGTGCCAGCAGTTTAGACGGCGGGGGGACTGAAGCTTTCTTT

CDR3 length: 13
D gene: TRBD2
V gene: TRBV15
clone size: NA
J gene: TRBJ2-5
CDR3 protein: CATSRVPSGVQYF
CDR3 DNA: TGTGCCACCAGCAGAGTTCCTAGCGGGGTCCAGTACTTC

CDR3 length: 14
D gene: NA
V gene: TRBV7-9
clone size: NA
J gene: TRBJ1-1
CDR3 protein: CASSLTQGATEAFF
CDR3 DNA: TGTGCCAGCAGCCTAACTCAGGGCGCAACTGAAGCTTTCTTT

CDR3 length: 14
D gene: NA
V gene: TRBV10-3
clone size: few
J gene: TRBJ1-3
CDR3 protein: CAISPQPSGNTIYF
CDR3 DNA: TGTGCCATCAGTCCCCAGCCTTCTGGAAACACCATATATTTT

CDR3 length: 15
D gene: NA
V gene: TRBV24-1
clone size: NA
J gene: TRBJ2-5
CDR3 protein: CATSDPVANQETQYF
CDR3 DNA: TGTGCCACCAGTGATCCTGTAGCGAACCAAGAGACCCAGTACTTC

CDR3 length: 12
D gene: NA
V gene: TRBV10-3
clone size: NA
J gene: TRBJ1-1
CDR3 protein: CAISEANTEAFF
CDR3 DNA: TGTGCCATCAGTGAAGCGAACACTGAAGCTTTCTTT

CDR3 length: 12
D gene: NA
V gene: TRBV30
clone size: NA
J gene: TRBJ1-5
CDR3 protein: CAWRTGNQPQHF
CDR3 DNA: TGTGCCTGGAGGACAGGTAATCAGCCCCAGCATTTT